These 13 T cell receptor beta chains came from one sample sequenced in a study of cytomegalovirus exposure and HLA in healthy donors. Libraries were prepared by immunoSEQ multiplex PCR; TCRdb keeps only in-frame clonotypes and omits some of them. The sample lists approximately 280,000 clones; 80% to 90% were seen once. Sequences were obtained from PBMCs. The receptors shown here come from a woman aged 18-30 years in good health and CMV-seronegative.

This rearrangement joins TRBV21-1 to TRBJ2-1; the table's D gene call, TRBD1, was not cross checked with the DNA. TRBV21-1 is a pseudogene. The CDR3 spans 15 residues. The CDR3 here is CASSKSRVKGNEQFF. Here the CDR3 DNA reads TGTGCCAGCAGCAAAAGCAGGGTCAAGGGTAATGAGCAGTTCTTC.

This clone has a handful of counts. The chain combines TRBV30 with TRBJ1-2; TRBD1 matches at 8 bases. This CDR3 has 13 residues. The germline CDR1 and CDR2 sequences are GTSNPN and SVGIG (reference sequence). The V segment lost 1 base and the J segment 2 bases; nucleotides outside the gene matches: 0. This CDR3 is CAWSGTGNYGYTF. CDR3 nucleotides: TGTGCCTGGAGTGGGACAGGGAACTATGGCTACACCTTC.

The chain has TRBV9 and TRBJ2-7; 7 positions match TRBD1. Losses at the gene ends were 0 bases for V and 0 bases for J; bases not matched to a gene: 6. The CDR3 has 16 amino acids. Germline CDR1 reads SGDLS; CDR2 reads YYNGEE. The CDR3 spells CASSVASTGPSYEQYF. The CDR3 DNA is TGTGCCAGCAGCGTAGCTTCGACAGGGCCCTCCTACGAGCAGTACTTC.

This clone was observed a handful of times. The V gene is TRBV27, the J gene TRBJ1-1, with a possible D match to TRBD1 (6 bases). There are 14 residues in the CDR3. V lost 5 bases to trimming and J lost 10 bases, with 20 bases between them. Per germline, CDR1 MNHEY and CDR2 SMNVEV (reference sequence). This CDR3 reads CASSKRETGSGAFF. In DNA, the CDR3 is TGTGCCAGCAGTAAGCGCGAGACAGGAAGTGGAGCTTTCTTT.

The V gene is TRBV27, the J gene TRBJ1-2; possibly TRBD1 for D (6 bases). This CDR3 is built from 13 residues. The V gene lost 7 bases and the J gene lost 2 bases, with 11 bases spanning the gap. From germline, CDR1 is MNHEY and CDR2 SMNVEV (reference sequence). DNA for the CDR3: TGTGCCAGCAAACTAACAGGGAACTATGGCTACACCTTC. Encoded protein: CASKLTGNYGYTF.

The rearrangement uses TRBV5-4 and TRBJ2-7, with no clear D. CDR1 and CDR2 (germline): SGHNT, YYREEE (reference sequence). Deletions cut 2 bases from V and 2 bases from J, with 17 bases between. The CDR3 is 16 amino acids. CDR3 region: CASSFSRGFLTYEQYF. CDR3 bases: TGTGCCAGCAGCTTCTCGAGAGGCTTCCTTACCTACGAGCAGTACTTC.

The V and J genes are TRBV6-5 and TRBJ1-1, with D unresolved. The CDR3 covers 14 residues. The ends were cut back, 0 bases at V and 4 bases at J, with 9 bases in the middle. From germline, CDR1 is MNHEY and CDR2 SVGAGI. The CDR3 loop is CASSYSAGLTEAFF. Written as DNA, the CDR3 is TGTGCCAGCAGTTACTCGGCAGGTCTCACTGAAGCTTTCTTT.

The CDR3 coding sequence is TGTGCCAGTAGTATCGTCCCTTTAAGCAATCAGCCCCAGCATTTT. Translating gives CASSIVPLSNQPQHF. The rearrangement links TRBV19 to TRBJ1-5; D unclear. Germline CDR1 reads LNHDA; CDR2 reads SQIVND (reference sequence). The length of the CDR3 is 15 residues. The V gene lost 3 bases and the J gene lost 1 base, with 10 bases spanning the gap.

The chain employs TRBV9 and TRBJ1-1, with 9 bases aligning to TRBD1. Unmatched junction bases numbered 7, after V lost 3 bases and J lost 1 base. The CDR3 extends over 16 amino acids. From germline, CDR1 is SGDLS and CDR2 YYNGEE. CDR3 in DNA: TGTGCCAGCAGCGCCGGGGGGACAGGGCGGAACACTGAAGCTTTCTTT. Translating it yields CASSAGGTGRNTEAFF. Complete variable domain (other parts from reference TRBV9 and TRBJ1-1): DSGVTQTPKHLITATGQRVTLRCSPRSGDLSVYWYQQSLDQGLQFLIQYYNGEERAKGNILERFSAQQFPDLHSELNLSSLELGDSALYFCASSAGGTGRNTEAFFGQGTRLTVV.

The chain employs TRBV11-2 and TRBJ2-5; D gene uncertain. CDR1 SGHAT and CDR2 FQNNGV come from the germline V gene. The CDR3 loop spans 14 amino acids. The V end was cut by 0 bases, the J end by 3 bases, with 8 bases between. The CDR3 nucleotides read TGTGCCAGCAGCTTAGATCGGGTGAAAGAGACCCAGTACTTC. It codes for CASSLDRVKETQYF.

The chain has TRBV29-1 and TRBJ2-1; 8 bases are a match to TRBD2. In germline, CDR1 is SQVTM, CDR2 ANQGSEA. V lost 6 bases to trimming and J lost 6 bases; unmatched junction nucleotides: 13. The CDR3 has 15 amino acids. The CDR3 DNA reads as TGCAGCGTCCTAGTCCCCGGGGCGGGGGGCAATGAGCAGTTCTTC. Translation: CSVLVPGAGGNEQFF.

This chain joins TRBV7-6 and TRBJ2-7; a possible D gene is TRBD2 (5 bases). Germline CDR1 is SGHVS and CDR2 is FNYEAQ. V dropped 5 bases and J dropped 3 bases, with 17 bases sitting between them. The CDR3 covers 15 residues. The CDR3 DNA reads TGTGCCAGCAGCCCAGGAGGCAGGCTGGGCTACGAGCAGTACTTC. Protein sequence: CASSPGGRLGYEQYF.

The chain combines TRBV5-1 with TRBJ1-3; 9 nucleotides line up with TRBD1. This CDR3 spans 17 amino acids. Looked up from germline, CDR1 is SGHRS and CDR2 is YFSETQ. With V trimmed by 3 bases and J by 3 bases, 10 bases remained unmatched. The CDR3 spells CASSWTWDRDYGNTIYF. The DNA of the CDR3 is TGCGCCAGCAGCTGGACATGGGACAGGGATTATGGAAACACCATATATTTT.